There are many counts of the clone carrying this T cell receptor beta chain. Its target is unknown. This sample is part of a study of CD8 T cells in ankylosing spondylitis. The CDR3 runs to 16 residues. CDR1 and CDR2 (germline): MNHNS, SASEGT. V lost 6 bases to trimming and J lost 3 bases, with 19 bases between them. The study, taken as a whole, reports: Ankylosing spondylitis blood seemed to carry a telltale TCR beta motif made of about 8 highly homologous variants.

TCRdb processed the 5' RACE reads anew with MiXCR; each CDR3 protein has one entry. The table includes roughly 38,000 distinct CDR3 sequences, about a tenth detected once. This clonotype originated in a male donor with ankylosing spondylitis or in good health (not recorded which). The sequenced material came from blood, either unsorted or a sorted T cell fraction (not recorded which). The V call is TRBV6-1, the J call TRBJ2-3; D possibly corresponds to TRBD2 (6 bases). In DNA, the CDR3 is TGTGCCAGCAGGCCGCAGCCCCGCGGGATGACAGATACGCAGTATTTT. Translation: CASRPQPRGMTDTQYF.